These 21 T cell receptor beta chains were all obtained from the same sample, sequenced in a study of regulatory T cells in long-lasting Graves disease. Time point specified: persistent/refractory GD, antithyroid drugs over 5 years with positive TRAb. After RNA was extracted from PBMCs, the TCR library was made from it. For TCR beta, libraries came from iRepertoire HTBI primers and Arm-PCR of CDR3 regions. TCRdb used MiXCR to reprocess the multiplex PCR reads, holding one entry per CDR3 protein. The sample carries approximately 470,000 distinct CDR3 sequences, around 20% recorded once. Sequences were derived from peripheral blood mononuclear cells (PBMCs), sampled when the disease was refractory, from a patient treated with antithyroid drugs. The receptors here all came from a female donor with Graves disease.

As for this clonotype: This CDR3 fails to terminate in the conserved phenylalanine or tryptophan, so it likely reflects a read error. J is TRBJ2-7 and V is TRBV4-3, with 7 positions matching TRBD1. Germline CDR1 LGHNA, CDR2 YSLEER. J lost 7 bases, V lost 3 bases, and 12 bases had no gene match. The CDR3 consists of 15 residues. The CDR3 DNA sequence: TGCGCCAGCAGCCACCGCCGGGACAGCTCTCGGGAGCAGTACCTC. The encoded protein is CASSHRRDSSREQYL.

This clonotype was recorded many times. The genes are TRBV28 and TRBJ1-5; no definite D call. The CDR3 is 14 residues long. Trimming took off 6 bases at V and 4 bases at J, with 13 bases between the two ends. Germline V gives CDR1 MDHEN, CDR2 SYDVKM. The CDR3 nucleotides read TGTGCCAGCAGCCCCACGGGAACAAATCAGCCCCAGCATTTT. It specifies CASSPTGTNQPQHF. The variable domain in full, with the rest retrieved from reference TRBV28 and TRBJ1-5, is DVKVTQSSRYLVKRTGEKVFLECVQDMDHENMFWYRQDPGLGLRLIYFSYDVKMKEKGDIPEGYSVSREKKERFSLILESASTNQTSMYLCASSPTGTNQPQHFGDGTRLSIL.

The chain has TRBV7-7 and TRBJ2-5, with unresolved D. The V gene's germline CDR1 is SSHAT and CDR2 FNYEAQ (reference sequence). The CDR3 has 10 amino acids. The CDR3 DNA follows: TGTGCTACCACGCACAAGACCCAGTACTTC. The encoded protein is CATTHKTQYF.

This clonotype showed up just a few times. V gene TRBV12-5 combines with J gene TRBJ2-2; D call uncertain. The ends were cut back, 0 bases at V and 2 bases at J, with 13 bases in the middle. This CDR3 region has 17 residues. CDR1 LGHNT and CDR2 FRNRAP come from the germline V gene. The chain's CDR3 is CASGLVLGRFNTGELFF. The CDR3 nucleotides read TGTGCTAGTGGTTTGGTCCTAGGCCGTTTTAACACCGGGGAGCTGTTTTTT.

V and J are TRBV5-1 and TRBJ2-5, with D possibly TRBD2 on 6 matching bases. The germline V and J ends were trimmed by 2 bases and 2 bases, with 16 bases remaining between them. The CDR3 loop spans 16 amino acids. Germline CDR1 and CDR2: SGHRS and YFSETQ. The CDR3 here is CASSFGTRSGQETQYF. The CDR3 bases are TGCGCCAGCAGCTTTGGGACCCGTAGCGGACAAGAGACCCAGTACTTC.

The chain employs TRBV18 and TRBJ2-7, with TRBD1 as a possible D gene (5 bases). V was clipped by 3 bases and J by 4 bases, with 16 bases between them. The CDR3 sequence is 15 residues long. The germline V gene encodes CDR1 KGHSH and CDR2 LQKENI. CDR3 sequence reads: CASSPLGQKGYEQYF. CDR3 nucleotide sequence: TGTGCCAGCTCACCCCTCGGACAAAAAGGGTACGAGCAGTACTTC.

This clonotype turned up a few times. V usage is TRBV7-2 and J usage is TRBJ2-1, with D possibly matching TRBD1 (6 bases). The V end lost 6 bases, the J end lost 0 bases, and 6 bases lay between the germline ends. The CDR3 is 13 amino acids. Per germline, CDR1 SGHTA and CDR2 FQGNSA. DNA of the CDR3: TGTGCCAGCAGGGACAGCTCCTACAATGAGCAGTTCTTC. Amino acid sequence: CASRDSSYNEQFF.

There are many counts of this clonotype. The V call is TRBV6-1, the J call TRBJ1-1; TRBD1 might be the D (5 bases). V lost 5 bases and J lost 1, with 11 bases in between. The CDR3 spans 14 residues. Germline loops: CDR1 MNHNS, CDR2 SASEGT. CDR3 region: CASSPGHKNTEAFF. The CDR3 nucleotides are TGTGCCAGCAGTCCCGGACATAAGAACACTGAAGCTTTCTTT.

This clonotype has a count of ten or more. This chain connects TRBV6-1 to TRBJ2-2; TRBD2 matches 11 bases. The CDR3 sequence is 16 residues long. Germline V CDR1 and CDR2: MNHNS, SASEGT. The ends lost 2 bases at V and 6 bases at J; junction bases unmatched: 5. The CDR3 protein is CASSETSGSYAGELFF. The CDR3, as DNA: TGTGCCAGCAGTGAAACTAGCGGGAGTTATGCCGGGGAGCTGTTTTTT.

The genes are TRBV25-1 and TRBJ2-7; no firm D call. Trimming left V 4 bases short and J 3 bases short, with 10 bases between. The germline gives CDR1 MGHDK, CDR2 SYGVNS. CDR3 length equals 13 residues. The CDR3 reads CASSVEAHYEQYF. CDR3 sequence (DNA): TGTGCCAGCAGTGTAGAAGCTCACTACGAGCAGTACTTC.

The table lists this clonotype with many counts. The V and J genes are TRBV6-1 and TRBJ1-1; possibly TRBD1 for D (5 bases). Per germline, CDR1 MNHNS and CDR2 SASEGT. The germline V and J ends were trimmed by 2 bases and 0 bases, with 10 bases remaining between them. The CDR3 totals 15 residues. The CDR3 DNA follows: TGTGCCAGCAGTGAATATCAGGGCGTGAACACTGAAGCTTTCTTT. Residues: CASSEYQGVNTEAFF.

The V gene is TRBV9, the J gene TRBJ2-7; D is unclear. Germline-derived CDR1 and CDR2 are SGDLS and YYNGEE. The CDR3 consists of 13 residues. Trimming stripped 3 bases from V and 5 bases from J, with 12 bases between. CDR3 nucleotides: TGTGCCAGCAGCGGCCAGGAAGGAGACGAGCAGTACTTC. It specifies CASSGQEGDEQYF.

This clonotype came up many times. Germline and junction disagree at one end, which may indicate a read error. V usage is TRBV28 and J usage is TRBJ1-1; D remains unclear. There are 14 residues in the CDR3. In germline, CDR1 is MDHEN, CDR2 SYDVKM. CDR3 residues: CASSLYRSAKTASF. The CDR3 DNA follows: TGTGCCAGCAGTTTATATCGGTCGGCAAAGACTGCCTCCTTT.

In regard to this clonotype: This may be a read error: a much more frequent sequence differs by one nucleotide. The chain employs TRBV7-3 and TRBJ2-5; D might be TRBD1 (6 bases). From germline, CDR1 is SGHTA and CDR2 FQGTGA. CDR3 length: 14 residues. Here the CDR3 reads CASSSTGTQETRYF. As DNA, the CDR3 is TGTGCCAGCAGCTCAACAGGGACCCAAGAGACCCGGTACTTC. Drawing the rest from reference TRBV7-3 and TRBJ2-5, the complete variable domain is GAGVSQTPSNKVTEKGKYVELRCDPISGHTALYWYRQSLGQGPEFLIYFQGTGAADDSGLPNDRFFAVRPEGSVSTLKIQRTERGDSAVYLCASSSTGTQETRYFGPGTRLLVL.

The sample holds a few counts of this clonotype. This chain uses TRBV29-1 with TRBJ2-7; TRBD2 matches at 7 bases. The junction had 5 bases not matched to a gene; V was cut back by 0 bases and J by 9 bases. Germline CDR1 is SQVTM and CDR2 is ANQGSEA. This CDR3 contains 12 residues. CDR3 sequence reads: CSVEEGREGQYF. The CDR3 coding sequence is TGCAGCGTTGAAGAGGGCAGGGAGGGGCAGTACTTC.

This clonotype has ten or more counts. Mismatch with germline at one junction end may stem from a read error. The chain is built from TRBV6-1 and TRBJ2-5, with D unclear. Germline loops: CDR1 MNHNS, CDR2 SASEGT. There are 11 residues in the CDR3. The chain's CDR3 is CTSSAKETQYF. The CDR3 DNA is TGTACCAGCAGCGCAAAAGAGACCCAGTACTTC.

The chain links TRBV7-9 to TRBJ2-3; D gene uncertain. This CDR3 is built from 13 residues. The germline V gene encodes CDR1 SEHNR and CDR2 FQNEAQ (reference sequence). V dropped 4 bases and J dropped 6 bases, with 11 bases sitting between them. The CDR3 sequence: CASSSPFGDTQYF. The CDR3, as DNA: TGTGCCAGCAGCTCACCTTTTGGGGATACGCAGTATTTT.

The table lists this clonotype with many counts. The V and J genes are TRBV10-3 and TRBJ1-1; 9 nucleotides match TRBD1. CDR3 length: 15 amino acids. Germline V CDR1 and CDR2: ENHRY, SYGVKD. V was pared by 10 bases and J by 5 bases, with 14 bases of the junction left unmatched. CDR3 in amino acids: CATTSTGTGRTEAFF. CDR3 nucleotide sequence: TGTGCCACCACTTCGACTGGGACAGGGCGGACTGAAGCTTTCTTT.

Ten or more counts support this clonotype. V and J are TRBV6-1 and TRBJ2-7; D is unresolved. There are 12 residues in the CDR3. V dropped 5 bases and J dropped 4 bases, with 9 bases sitting between them. Germline CDR1 MNHNS, CDR2 SASEGT. The CDR3 loop is CASSKDRYEQYF. CDR3 DNA: TGTGCCAGCAGTAAAGACCGGTACGAGCAGTACTTC.

This sequence joins TRBV5-1 and TRBJ2-3; D is perhaps TRBD2 (6 bases). There are 16 residues in the CDR3. Germline assignment: CDR1 SGHRS and CDR2 YFSETQ. Trimming removed 4 bases at V and 2 bases at J, with 17 bases between. CDR3: CASSPRAGPYTDTQYF. Written as DNA, the CDR3 is TGCGCCAGCAGCCCTCGGGCGGGACCCTACACAGATACGCAGTATTTT.

As regards this clonotype: The junction and the germline gene differ at one end; a read error may be behind it. V and J are TRBV5-1 and TRBJ2-3; 9 bases are a match to TRBD2. Per germline, CDR1 SGHRS and CDR2 YFSETQ. There are 16 residues in the CDR3. The CDR3 reads CASSYLTSGTLDAQYF. The CDR3 DNA reads as TGCGCCAGCAGCTACCTGACTAGCGGTACTTTAGATGCGCAGTATTTT.